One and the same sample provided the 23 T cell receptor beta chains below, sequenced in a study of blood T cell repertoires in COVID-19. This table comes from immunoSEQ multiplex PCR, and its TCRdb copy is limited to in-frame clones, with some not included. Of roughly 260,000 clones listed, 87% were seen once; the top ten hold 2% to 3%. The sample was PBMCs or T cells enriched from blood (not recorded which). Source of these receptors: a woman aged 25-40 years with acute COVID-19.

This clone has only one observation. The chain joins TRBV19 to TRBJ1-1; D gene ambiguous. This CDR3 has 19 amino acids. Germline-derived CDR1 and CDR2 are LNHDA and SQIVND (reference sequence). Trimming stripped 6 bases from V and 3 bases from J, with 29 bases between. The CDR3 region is CASRNQFITDRREDTEAFF. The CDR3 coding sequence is TGTGCCAGTAGAAATCAATTCATTACAGACCGAAGGGAGGACACTGAAGCTTTCTTT.

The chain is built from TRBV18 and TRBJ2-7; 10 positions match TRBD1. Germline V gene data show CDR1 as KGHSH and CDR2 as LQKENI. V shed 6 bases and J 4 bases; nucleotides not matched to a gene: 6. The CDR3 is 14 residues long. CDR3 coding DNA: TGTGCCAGCTCCCCCGGGACAGGGGAGTACGAGCAGTACTTC. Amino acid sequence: CASSPGTGEYEQYF.

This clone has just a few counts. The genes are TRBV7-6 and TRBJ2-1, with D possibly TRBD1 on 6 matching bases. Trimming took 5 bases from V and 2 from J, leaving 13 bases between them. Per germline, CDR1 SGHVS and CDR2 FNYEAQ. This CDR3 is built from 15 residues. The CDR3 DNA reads TGTGCCAGCAGCCAACGACAGGATACCTACAATGAGCAGTTCTTC. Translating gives CASSQRQDTYNEQFF.

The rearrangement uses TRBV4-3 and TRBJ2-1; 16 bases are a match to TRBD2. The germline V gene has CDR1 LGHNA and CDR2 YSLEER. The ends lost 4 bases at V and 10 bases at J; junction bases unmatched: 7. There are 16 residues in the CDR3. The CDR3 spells CASSRTGTSGGDEQFF. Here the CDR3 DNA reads TGCGCCAGCAGCCGGACAGGGACTAGCGGGGGGGACGAGCAGTTCTTC.

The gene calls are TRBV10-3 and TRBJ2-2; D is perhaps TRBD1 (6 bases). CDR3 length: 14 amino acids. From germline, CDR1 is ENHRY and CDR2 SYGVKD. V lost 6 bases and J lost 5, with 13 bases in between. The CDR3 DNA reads TGTGCCATCAGGCCAGACAGGTTTACCGGGGAGCTGTTTTTT. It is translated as CAIRPDRFTGELFF.

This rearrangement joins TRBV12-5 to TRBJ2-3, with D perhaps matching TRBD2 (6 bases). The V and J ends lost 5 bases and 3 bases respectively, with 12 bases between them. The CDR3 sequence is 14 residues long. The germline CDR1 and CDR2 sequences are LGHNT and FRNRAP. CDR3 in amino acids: CASGPRLGTDTQYF. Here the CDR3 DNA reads TGTGCTAGTGGTCCACGACTAGGTACAGATACGCAGTATTTT.

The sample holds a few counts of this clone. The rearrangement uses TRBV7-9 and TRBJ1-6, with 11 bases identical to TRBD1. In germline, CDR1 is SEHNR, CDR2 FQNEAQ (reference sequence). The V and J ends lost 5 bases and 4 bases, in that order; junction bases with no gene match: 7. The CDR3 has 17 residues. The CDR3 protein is CASSPGQGAPYNSPLHF. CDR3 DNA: TGTGCCAGCAGCCCCGGACAGGGGGCGCCGTATAATTCACCCCTCCACTTT.

The CDR3 coding sequence is TGCGCCAGCAGCCAACCTGGACAGGAACGTGGCTACACCTTC. Its protein is CASSQPGQERGYTF. The rearrangement uses TRBV4-1 and TRBJ1-2, with 7 bases fitting TRBD1. This CDR3 has 14 amino acids. Germline V gives CDR1 MGHRA, CDR2 YSYEKL. Unmatched junction bases numbered 7, after V lost 2 bases and J lost 7 bases.

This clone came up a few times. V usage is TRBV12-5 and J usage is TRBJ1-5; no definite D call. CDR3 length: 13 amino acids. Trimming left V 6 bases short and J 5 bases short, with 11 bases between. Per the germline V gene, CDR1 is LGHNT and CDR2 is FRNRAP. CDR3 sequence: CASGVGVDQPQHF. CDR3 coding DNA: TGTGCTAGTGGGGTCGGAGTAGATCAGCCCCAGCATTTT.

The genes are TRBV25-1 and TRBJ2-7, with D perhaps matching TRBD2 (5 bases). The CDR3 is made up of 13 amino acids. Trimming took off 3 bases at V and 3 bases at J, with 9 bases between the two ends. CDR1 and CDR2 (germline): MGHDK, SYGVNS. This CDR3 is CASSDGLSYEQYF. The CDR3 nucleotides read TGTGCCAGCAGTGATGGACTCAGCTACGAGCAGTACTTC.

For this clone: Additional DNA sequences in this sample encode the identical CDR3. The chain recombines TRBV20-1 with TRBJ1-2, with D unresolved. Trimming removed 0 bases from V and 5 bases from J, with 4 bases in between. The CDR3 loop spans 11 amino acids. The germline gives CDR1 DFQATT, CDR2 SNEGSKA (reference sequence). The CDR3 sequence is CSARDLYGYTF. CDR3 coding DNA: TGCAGTGCTAGAGACTTGTATGGCTACACCTTC.

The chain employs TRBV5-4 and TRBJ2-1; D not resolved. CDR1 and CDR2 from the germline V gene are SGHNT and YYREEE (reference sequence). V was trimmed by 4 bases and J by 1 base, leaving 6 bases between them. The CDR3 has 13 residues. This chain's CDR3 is CASSADSYNEQFF. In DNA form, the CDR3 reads TGTGCCAGCAGCGCGGATTCCTACAATGAGCAGTTCTTC.

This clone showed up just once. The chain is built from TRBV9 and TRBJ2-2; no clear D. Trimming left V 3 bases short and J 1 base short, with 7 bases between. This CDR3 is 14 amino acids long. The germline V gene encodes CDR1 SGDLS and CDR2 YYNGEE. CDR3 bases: TGTGCCAGCAGCGCCGGAGTGAACACCGGGGAGCTGTTTTTT. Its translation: CASSAGVNTGELFF.

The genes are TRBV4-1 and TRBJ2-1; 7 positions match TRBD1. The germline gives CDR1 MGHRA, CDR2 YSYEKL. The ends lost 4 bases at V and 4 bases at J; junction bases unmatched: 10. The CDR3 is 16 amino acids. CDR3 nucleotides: TGCGCCAGCAGCCTCACAGCCGGGACAGCTTACAATGAGCAGTTCTTC. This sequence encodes CASSLTAGTAYNEQFF.

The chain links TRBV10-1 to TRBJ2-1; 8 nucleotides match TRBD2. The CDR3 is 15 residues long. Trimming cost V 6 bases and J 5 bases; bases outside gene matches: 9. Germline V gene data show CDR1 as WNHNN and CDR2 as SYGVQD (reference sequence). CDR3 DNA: TGCGCCAGCAGCTCCAGCGGGGGAGCACACAATGAGCAGTTCTTC. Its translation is CASSSSGGAHNEQFF.

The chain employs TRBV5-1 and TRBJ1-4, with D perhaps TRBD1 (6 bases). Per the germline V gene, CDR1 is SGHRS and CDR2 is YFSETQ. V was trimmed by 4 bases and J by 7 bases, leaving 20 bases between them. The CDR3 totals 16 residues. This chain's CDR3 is CASSLYRAPRTEKLFF. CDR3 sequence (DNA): TGCGCCAGCAGCCTGTACAGGGCCCCGAGGACTGAAAAACTGTTTTTT.

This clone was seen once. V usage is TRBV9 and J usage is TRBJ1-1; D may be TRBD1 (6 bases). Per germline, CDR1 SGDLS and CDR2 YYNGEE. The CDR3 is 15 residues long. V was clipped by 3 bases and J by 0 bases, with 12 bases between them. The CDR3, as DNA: TGTGCCAGCAGCGCCCGAGGGGGTTTGAACACTGAAGCTTTCTTT. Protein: CASSARGGLNTEAFF.

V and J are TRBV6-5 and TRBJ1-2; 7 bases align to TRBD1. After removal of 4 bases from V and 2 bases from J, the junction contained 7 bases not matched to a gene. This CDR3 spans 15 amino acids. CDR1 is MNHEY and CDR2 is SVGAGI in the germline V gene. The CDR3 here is CASSSSPTGNYGYTF. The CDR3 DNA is TGTGCCAGCAGTTCCTCCCCGACAGGGAACTATGGCTACACCTTC.

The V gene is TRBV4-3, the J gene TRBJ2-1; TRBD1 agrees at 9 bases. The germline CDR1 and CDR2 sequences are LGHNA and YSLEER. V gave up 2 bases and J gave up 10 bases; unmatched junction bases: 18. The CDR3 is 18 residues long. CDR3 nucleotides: TGCGCCAGCAGCCAACTCCCCCCGGGACAGGGATTGGTAAGGGAGCAGTTCTTC. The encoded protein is CASSQLPPGQGLVREQFF.

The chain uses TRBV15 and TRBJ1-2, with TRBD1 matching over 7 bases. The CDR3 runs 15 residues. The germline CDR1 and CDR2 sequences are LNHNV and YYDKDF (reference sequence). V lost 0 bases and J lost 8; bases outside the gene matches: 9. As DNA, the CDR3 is TGTGCCACCAGCAGAGATTTGGGGGCAGGGGGAGGCTACACCTTC. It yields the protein CATSRDLGAGGGYTF.

In nucleotides, the CDR3 is TGTGCCAGCAGTTACGGTGCAGGGGCCCAAGAGACCCAGTACTTC. Translating gives CASSYGAGAQETQYF. This chain uses TRBV6-5 with TRBJ2-5; possible D gene TRBD1, 6 bases. Per the germline V gene, CDR1 is MNHEY and CDR2 is SVGAGI. This CDR3 comprises 15 residues. Trimming left V 2 bases short and J 1 base short, with 11 bases between.

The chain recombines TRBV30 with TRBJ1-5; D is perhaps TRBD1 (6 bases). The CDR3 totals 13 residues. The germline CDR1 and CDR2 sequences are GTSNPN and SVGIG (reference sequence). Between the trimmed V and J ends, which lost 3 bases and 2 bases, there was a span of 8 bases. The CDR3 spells CAWRDSRNQPQHF. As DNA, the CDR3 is TGTGCCTGGAGGGACAGCCGCAATCAGCCCCAGCATTTT.

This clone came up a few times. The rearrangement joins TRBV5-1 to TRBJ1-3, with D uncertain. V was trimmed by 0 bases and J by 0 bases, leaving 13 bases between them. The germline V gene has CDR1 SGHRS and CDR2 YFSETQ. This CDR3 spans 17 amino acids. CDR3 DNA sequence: TGCGCCAGCAGCTTGGTTAGCCCTAGGAGCTCTGGAAACACCATATATTTT. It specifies CASSLVSPRSSGNTIYF.